This TCR beta chain was retrieved from a study of neoadjuvant nivolumab and ipilimumab in lung cancer. Unmatched junction bases numbered 2, after V lost 4 bases and J lost 3 bases. Germline V gives CDR1 SGHTA, CDR2 FQGNSA. The CDR3 contains 16 residues. TCRdb keeps only in-frame clones here, not all; method: immunoSEQ multiplex PCR. In the table there are approximately 21,000 clones, around 82% of which are singletons. The sample here was peripheral blood, taken before neoadjuvant nivolumab, alone or with ipilimumab. The rearrangement joins TRBV7-2 to TRBJ2-2; TRBD2 agrees at 13 bases. The clonotype comes from an adult with non-small cell lung cancer. The CDR3 nucleotides read TGTGCCAGCAGCTCCGGACTAGCGGGAGACACCGGGGAGCTGTTTTTT. Translated: CASSSGLAGDTGELFF.